Listed below are T cell receptor beta chains from one sample, sequenced in a study of blood T cell repertoires in COVID-19. Sequencing used immunoSEQ multiplex PCR; TCRdb keeps in-frame clones, though not all of them. The table has about 250,000 clones, almost 85% seen once. Specimen: peripheral blood. These receptors were obtained from a man between 45 and 60 years old with acute or convalescent COVID-19. Both conserved end residues are part of each CDR3. A D gene is named only where the DNA matches it firmly. For some rows the clone size is stated as once, few or many, or as a class when expanded; others skip it.

>TRBJ2-7|-|TRBD2|TRBV18
CASSPNRGAGEPGRYEQYF
TGTGCCAGCTCACCAAATCGTGGGGCGGGAGAGCCGGGGAGGTACGAGCAGTACTTC
>TRBJ2-2|-|-|TRBV12-3/TRBV12-4
CASSARNTGELFF
TGTGCCAGCAGTGCGCGAAACACCGGGGAGCTGTTTTTT
>TRBJ2-7|-|TRBD1|TRBV5-6
CASSGTGGGEQYF
TGTGCCAGCAGCGGTACAGGGGGCGGCGAGCAGTACTTC
>TRBJ2-7|-|TRBD1|TRBV5-1
CASTDRDRGYEQYF
TGCGCCAGCACGGACCGGGACAGGGGCTACGAGCAGTACTTC
>TRBJ2-4|-|TRBD2|TRBV5-6
CASSSPRLAVNIQYF
TGTGCCAGCAGCTCGCCGCGACTAGCTGTTAACATTCAGTACTTC
>TRBJ2-1|few|-|TRBV27
CASRGWYNEQFF
TGTGCCAGCAGGGGCTGGTACAATGAGCAGTTCTTC
>TRBJ2-7|once|-|TRBV18
CASSQSGTPFEQYF
TGTGCCAGCTCACAATCCGGGACACCTTTCGAGCAGTACTTC
>TRBJ2-1|-|-|TRBV7-3
CASSSPGTRTPNEQFF
TGTGCCAGCAGCTCTCCCGGGACACGCACACCCAATGAGCAGTTCTTC
>TRBJ2-3|-|-|TRBV9
CASSPASTDTQYF
TGTGCCAGCAGCCCCGCGAGCACAGATACGCAGTATTTT
>TRBJ2-7|-|TRBD2|TRBV9
CASSMGLDDYEQYF
TGTGCCAGCAGCATGGGACTAGACGACTACGAGCAGTACTTC
>TRBJ1-4|-|-|TRBV4-2
CASSQAVEWQSNEKLFF
TGTGCCAGCAGCCAAGCCGTGGAGTGGCAGTCTAATGAAAAACTGTTTTTT
>TRBJ2-5|-|-|TRBV7-9
CASSLAGGRAETQYF
TGTGCCAGCAGCTTAGCGGGCGGCAGGGCTGAGACCCAGTACTTC
>TRBJ1-5|-|TRBD1|TRBV19
CASTRQGKLGQPQHF
TGTGCCAGTACCCGACAGGGAAAGCTCGGTCAGCCCCAGCATTTT
>TRBJ1-2|once|-|TRBV2
CASSDTLQGYGYTF
TGTGCCAGCAGTGATACTCTCCAGGGATATGGCTACACCTTC
>TRBJ2-7|-|-|TRBV28
CASTDLRRVAAEQYF
TGTGCCAGCACCGACTTGCGCAGAGTGGCTGCCGAGCAGTACTTC
>TRBJ2-7|-|TRBD1|TRBV7-9
CASSLPRGQAYEQYF
TGTGCCAGCAGCCTACCCAGGGGGCAAGCCTACGAGCAGTACTTC
>TRBJ2-1|-|-|TRBV29-1
CSVRQGKANEQFF
TGCAGCGTTAGGCAGGGGAAAGCTAATGAGCAGTTCTTC
>TRBJ2-7|-|TRBD2|TRBV30
CAWNRGLANEQYF
TGTGCCTGGAATAGGGGACTAGCGAACGAGCAGTACTTC
>TRBJ1-4|-|TRBD1|TRBV19
CASRSDRVNSEKLFF
TGTGCCAGCCGCAGCGACAGGGTGAATAGTGAAAAACTGTTTTTT
>TRBJ1-1|once|-|TRBV19
CASSSTSQGTEAFF
TGTGCCAGTAGTTCTACGAGCCAGGGGACTGAAGCTTTCTTT
>TRBJ2-1|-|-|TRBV4-1
CASSQERSSGTFNGQFF
TGCGCCAGCAGCCAAGAGAGGAGCAGCGGGACATTCAATGGGCAGTTCTTC
>TRBJ2-5|-|TRBD1|TRBV9
CASSAYDRGGQETQYF
TGTGCCAGCAGCGCCTACGACAGGGGCGGCCAAGAGACCCAGTACTTC
>TRBJ2-1|-|TRBD2|TRBV7-9
CASSFSGIRDNEQFF
TGTGCCAGCAGCTTTAGCGGGATTCGCGACAATGAGCAGTTCTTC
>TRBJ1-3|-|TRBD1|TRBV11-2
CASSLLGQAYSGNTIYF
TGTGCCAGCAGCCTGCTAGGACAGGCGTACTCTGGAAACACCATATATTTT
>TRBJ2-1|-|TRBD1|TRBV7-3
CASSPTGTYNEQFF
TGTGCCAGCAGCCCGACAGGGACCTACAATGAGCAGTTCTTC
>TRBJ2-2|-|-|TRBV5-5
CASGQASSWDTGELFF
TGTGCCAGCGGGCAGGCCAGTAGTTGGGACACCGGGGAGCTGTTTTTT
>TRBJ1-2|-|TRBD1|TRBV28
CASSFGQGLYGYTF
TGTGCCAGCAGTTTCGGACAGGGACTCTATGGCTACACCTTC
>TRBJ2-3|few|TRBD2|TRBV9
CASSADGLAGGTDTQYF
TGTGCCAGCAGCGCAGACGGACTAGCGGGAGGAACAGATACGCAGTATTTT
>TRBJ2-2|-|-|TRBV19
CASSILTGTGELFF
TGTGCCAGTAGTATCCTGACGGGCACCGGGGAGCTGTTTTTT
>TRBJ1-2|-|-|TRBV5-4
CASSSTGTYGYTF
TGTGCCAGCAGCTCCACAGGGACCTATGGCTACACCTTC
>TRBJ1-4|-|-|TRBV19
CASSIGVGGRREKLFF
TGTGCCAGTAGTATTGGGGTAGGGGGTCGGAGGGAAAAACTGTTTTTT
>TRBJ1-4|-|-|TRBV6-5
CASSYYPKATNEKLFF
TGTGCCAGCAGTTACTACCCTAAAGCAACTAATGAAAAACTGTTTTTT
>TRBJ2-5|-|TRBD1|TRBV4-1
CASSLETGTGEETQYF
TGCGCCAGCAGCCTTGAGACCGGGACAGGGGAAGAGACCCAGTACTTC
>TRBJ1-1|-|TRBD1|TRBV6-5
CASRNTGGTEAFF
TGTGCCAGCAGAAATACAGGGGGCACTGAAGCTTTCTTT
>TRBJ2-7|-|-|TRBV11-3
CASNGGGDEQYF
TGTGCCAGCAACGGAGGGGGCGACGAGCAGTACTTC
>TRBJ2-1|-|-|TRBV12-3/TRBV12-4
CASSLRVTEQFF
TGTGCCAGCAGTTTACGGGTTACTGAGCAGTTCTTC
>TRBJ2-7|-|-|TRBV7-9
CASSFSRTEDEQYF
TGTGCCAGCAGCTTCAGCCGGACGGAGGACGAGCAGTACTTC
>TRBJ1-3|-|TRBD1|TRBV5-5
CASSFTPTGQATGNTIYF
TGTGCCAGCAGCTTTACCCCGACGGGACAGGCTACTGGAAACACCATATATTTT
>TRBJ1-5|-|-|TRBV6-5
CASSYLFQPQHF
TGTGCCAGCAGTTACCTCTTTCAGCCCCAGCATTTT
>TRBJ1-1|-|-|TRBV5-1
CASSLTLTENTEAFF
TGCGCCAGCAGCTTGACCCTGACAGAAAACACTGAAGCTTTCTTT
>TRBJ1-3|-|TRBD1|TRBV5-8
CASSLEGQGDPGNTIYF
TGTGCCAGCAGCCTGGAAGGACAGGGAGATCCTGGAAACACCATATATTTT